These 24 T cell receptor beta chains came from one sample sequenced in a study of post-analysis software for immune sequencing data. These TCRs are of unknown antigen specificity. Findings and limits, study-wide: Relative to controls, patients had a handful of TRBV segments at higher frequency, with TRBV5-6, TRBV5-1 and TRBV20-1 among these.

TCR beta cDNA libraries included unique molecular identifiers. TCRdb reanalysed the PCR reads using MiXCR and keeps one entry per CDR3 protein. The sample includes 800,000 to 950,000 distinct CDR3 sequences, about 57% of them seen just once. The sequenced material came from blood. Every receptor here comes from a girl aged 5-17 years with multiple sclerosis.

The chain uses TRBV6-5 and TRBJ1-1; D gene uncertain. Germline CDR1 reads MNHEY; CDR2 reads SVGAGI. The germline V and J ends were trimmed by 0 bases and 7 bases, with 24 bases remaining between them. The CDR3 covers 18 residues. CDR3 sequence: CASSYSWQAVSVEGEAFF. Here the CDR3 DNA reads TGTGCCAGCAGTTACTCGTGGCAGGCAGTCTCTGTTGAGGGTGAAGCTTTCTTT.

The V and J genes are TRBV29-1 and TRBJ2-7; D is perhaps TRBD1 (6 bases). V lost 4 bases to trimming and J lost 5 bases, with 15 bases between them. The V gene's germline CDR1 is SQVTM and CDR2 ANQGSEA. The CDR3 runs 13 residues. The CDR3 reads CSVVSRDNHEQYF. The CDR3 nucleotides read TGCAGCGTTGTAAGCCGGGACAACCACGAGCAGTACTTC.

This clonotype was counted a single time. V is TRBV2 and J is TRBJ2-7; TRBD1 matches at 8 bases. The tail of the sequence fits TRBJ2-5 better, so the J call may be wrong. The CDR3 totals 15 residues. Germline V CDR1 and CDR2: SNHLY, FYNNEI. For the CDR3, the DNA is TGTGCCAGCAGCGGGACCATTACAGGGGGAGAGACCCAGTACTTC. Protein: CASSGTITGGETQYF.

The rearrangement uses TRBV29-1 and TRBJ2-1, with D perhaps matching TRBD1 (5 bases). Deletions cut 6 bases from V and 5 bases from J, with 17 bases between. The CDR3 is 14 residues long. Germline loops: CDR1 SQVTM, CDR2 ANQGSEA. CDR3 nucleotide sequence: TGCAGCGTGGCAAAGACAGTCTGGGACAATGAGCAGTTCTTC. Translated: CSVAKTVWDNEQFF.

This clonotype was seen a few times. Here the CDR3 DNA reads TGTGCCAGCAGCTTAGTTATCGGGGCGAACACTGAAGCTTTCTTT. Its protein is CASSLVIGANTEAFF. This chain links TRBV7-2 with TRBJ1-1; tentatively, D is TRBD1 (5 bases). The CDR3 is made up of 15 amino acids. With 1 base removed from V and 1 base from J, the gap between germline ends came to 10 bases. Germline V gives CDR1 SGHTA, CDR2 FQGNSA.

V and J are TRBV7-7 and TRBJ2-1; 7 nucleotides line up with TRBD1. Trimming cost V 5 bases and J 9 bases; bases outside gene matches: 10. The germline V gene encodes CDR1 SSHAT and CDR2 FNYEAQ (reference sequence). The CDR3 is 14 amino acids. The DNA of the CDR3 is TGTGCCAGCAGCCTAAGAGAGGGGGCCACTGAGCAGTTCTTC. The encoded protein is CASSLREGATEQFF.

This clonotype was observed a few times. The chain is built from TRBV15 and TRBJ2-3, with 7 bases matching TRBD2. Trimming cost V 1 base and J 8 bases; bases outside gene matches: 21. CDR1 and CDR2 from the germline V gene are LNHNV and YYDKDF (reference sequence). CDR3 length equals 19 residues. The CDR3, as DNA: TGTGCCACCAGCAGAGGGGGAGCGATTACCGTACTAGCGCGTGGTACGCAGTATTTT. This encodes CATSRGGAITVLARGTQYF.

V gene TRBV27 combines with J gene TRBJ1-2; D not resolved. V was trimmed by 11 bases and J by 9 bases, leaving 22 bases between them. The CDR3 sequence is 13 residues long. The germline V gene has CDR1 MNHEY and CDR2 SMNVEV (reference sequence). CDR3 protein: CASSGVSRDSYTF. The CDR3 DNA reads TGTGCCTCCTCCGGGGTCTCCCGGGATAGCTACACCTTC.

The chain links TRBV7-8 to TRBJ2-4, with no clear D. TRBJ2-7 matches the DNA end more closely, so the J call is doubtful. This CDR3 is built from 14 residues. Germline CDR1 reads SGHVS; CDR2 reads FQNEAQ. This CDR3 reads CASSLAVGTYEQYF. The CDR3 coding sequence is TGTGCCAGCAGCTTAGCGGTAGGGACCTACGAGCAGTACTTC.

V gene TRBV19 combines with J gene TRBJ2-5; 8 nucleotides line up with TRBD2. The J call may be incorrect, as the DNA end agrees better with TRBJ2-7. Germline CDR1 and CDR2: LNHDA and SQIVND (reference sequence). The CDR3 extends over 15 amino acids. The CDR3 bases are TGTGCCAGTAGTATTCGAGAGCGGGGGTACTACGAGCAGTACTTC. It yields the protein CASSIRERGYYEQYF.

The rearrangement joins TRBV2 to TRBJ2-1; 10 bases agree with TRBD2. The CDR3 spans 17 residues. Germline CDR1 is SNHLY and CDR2 is FYNNEI. V lost 7 bases, J lost 5 bases, and 14 bases stayed unmatched. The CDR3 is CASTPSLTSGPHNEQFF. The CDR3 DNA follows: TGTGCCAGCACTCCATCTTTGACTAGCGGGCCCCACAATGAGCAGTTCTTC.

This chain connects TRBV20-1 to TRBJ2-1, with 11 bases identical to TRBD2. This CDR3 comprises 14 residues. Looked up from germline, CDR1 is DFQATT and CDR2 is SNEGSKA (reference sequence). The junction had 8 bases not matched to a gene; V was cut back by 6 bases and J by 7 bases. For the CDR3, the DNA is TGCAGTGCAAGCAGACTAGCGGGATTTAATGAGCAGTTCTTC. Its protein product is CSASRLAGFNEQFF.

This CDR3 reads CATSRDEVGYTF. As DNA, the CDR3 is TGTGCCACCAGCAGAGATGAGGTCGGCTACACCTTC. This chain joins TRBV15 and TRBJ1-2, with D uncertain. This CDR3 region has 12 residues. Trimming shortened V by 0 bases and J by 8 bases, and 7 bases separated the two germline ends. Germline lookup yields CDR1 LNHNV and CDR2 YYDKDF (reference sequence).

The genes are TRBV2 and TRBJ1-2; the match to TRBD1 covers 7 bases. This CDR3 contains 15 residues. Germline lookup yields CDR1 SNHLY and CDR2 FYNNEI. The CDR3 sequence: CAHPGGQGGNYGYTF. The CDR3 bases are TGTGCTCATCCAGGAGGGCAGGGGGGAAACTATGGCTACACCTTC. Together with reference TRBV2 and TRBJ1-2, the CDR3 gives the full variable domain: EPEVTQTPSHQVTQMGQEVILRCVPISNHLYFYWYRQILGQKVEFLVSFYNNEISEKSEIFDDQFSVERPDGSNFTLKIRSTKLEDSAMYFCAHPGGQGGNYGYTFGSGTRLTVV.

The table lists this clonotype with a count of one. The chain joins TRBV7-8 to TRBJ1-2, with D possibly matching TRBD1 (5 bases). Trimming pared 4 bases from V and 3 bases from J, leaving 9 bases between. The CDR3 has 13 amino acids. The germline CDR1 and CDR2 sequences are SGHVS and FQNEAQ. CDR3 DNA: TGTGCCAGCAGCTGGGGACGGGACTATGGCTACACCTTC. Translation: CASSWGRDYGYTF.

This rearrangement joins TRBV14 to TRBJ2-3; no firm D call. The length of the CDR3 is 11 residues. Trimming stripped 3 bases from V and 6 bases from J, with 4 bases between. The germline V gene encodes CDR1 SGHDN and CDR2 FVKESK. The CDR3 region is CASSHSDTQYF. CDR3 DNA sequence: TGTGCCAGCAGCCATTCGGATACGCAGTATTTT.

This clonotype was counted only a few times. V and J are TRBV5-4 and TRBJ1-2, with D maybe TRBD1 (5 bases). V was pared by 3 bases and J by 2 bases, with 20 bases between. CDR1 SGHNT and CDR2 YYREEE come from the germline V gene (reference sequence). This CDR3 spans 17 amino acids. CDR3 sequence reads: CASSYRTGLDRNYGYTF. The DNA of the CDR3 is TGTGCCAGCAGCTACAGGACGGGGTTGGATCGGAACTATGGCTACACCTTC.

This rearrangement joins TRBV10-1 to TRBJ2-1; 7 nucleotides align to TRBD2. Germline V gives CDR1 WNHNN, CDR2 SYGVQD (reference sequence). V lost 4 bases to trimming and J lost 11 bases; unmatched junction nucleotides: 11. This CDR3 is built from 14 residues. Here the CDR3 reads CASSVSSGPIKQFF. The CDR3 DNA is TGCGCCAGCAGTGTTTCTAGCGGCCCAATAAAGCAGTTCTTC.

The V gene is TRBV29-1, the J gene TRBJ1-1, with 9 positions matching TRBD1. Germline lookup yields CDR1 SQVTM and CDR2 ANQGSEA. The V segment lost 6 bases and the J segment 1 base; nucleotides outside the gene matches: 3. This CDR3 contains 13 residues. The CDR3 sequence: CSVGTGRNTEAFF. The CDR3 nucleotides are TGCAGCGTGGGGACAGGGCGGAACACTGAAGCTTTCTTT.

This chain connects TRBV25-1 to TRBJ2-3, with 7 bases aligning to TRBD1. The germline V gene has CDR1 MGHDK and CDR2 SYGVNS. The CDR3 contains 17 residues. V dropped 1 base and J dropped 2; count of bases not matched to a gene: 9. CDR3 loop: CASSEWGRGLNTDTQYF. DNA for the CDR3: TGTGCCAGCAGTGAATGGGGCAGGGGGTTGAACACAGATACGCAGTATTTT.

V is TRBV7-8 and J is TRBJ2-3; no firm D call. V lost 2 bases and J lost 5, with 17 bases in between. Germline values: CDR1 SGHVS, CDR2 FQNEAQ. This CDR3 comprises 16 residues. CDR3 coding DNA: TGTGCCAGCAGCTTAAGCACTCCCGATCCCATAGATACGCAGTATTTT. Amino acid sequence: CASSLSTPDPIDTQYF.

This clonotype has more than one count but fewer than ten. This rearrangement joins TRBV29-1 to TRBJ1-2, with D perhaps TRBD1 (5 bases). CDR3 length equals 13 residues. Trimming pared 1 base from V and 2 bases from J, leaving 8 bases between. Germline V gene lookup returns CDR1 SQVTM and CDR2 ANQGSEA. DNA of the CDR3: TGCAGCGTTGAAGGGGGGTCGAACTATGGCTACACCTTC. Residues: CSVEGGSNYGYTF. Based on the CDR3 plus reference TRBV29-1 and TRBJ1-2, the full variable domain is SAVISQKPSRDICQRGTSLTIQCQVDSQVTMMFWYRQQPGQSLTLIATANQGSEATYESGFVIDKFPISRPNLTFSTLTVSNMSPEDSSIYLCSVEGGSNYGYTFGSGTRLTVV.

This clonotype was seen only a few times. V gene TRBV5-1 combines with J gene TRBJ1-2, with 9 bases identical to TRBD1. The J segment lost 4 bases and the V segment lost 4 bases, leaving 17 bases of the junction unmatched. The germline gives CDR1 SGHRS, CDR2 YFSETQ. This CDR3 contains 18 residues. The CDR3 DNA is TGCGCCAGCAGCACCTCCGCCACAGGGGGCGCGGCGGTCTATGGCTACACCTTC. Amino acid sequence: CASSTSATGGAAVYGYTF.

This chain links TRBV13 with TRBJ2-7, with 8 positions matching TRBD1. CDR1 PRHDT and CDR2 FYEKMQ come from the germline V gene (reference sequence). V dropped 7 bases and J dropped 1; count of bases not matched to a gene: 3. The CDR3 is made up of 13 amino acids. The CDR3 reads CASTDRESYEQYF. For the CDR3, the DNA is TGTGCCAGCACGGACAGGGAATCCTACGAGCAGTACTTC.